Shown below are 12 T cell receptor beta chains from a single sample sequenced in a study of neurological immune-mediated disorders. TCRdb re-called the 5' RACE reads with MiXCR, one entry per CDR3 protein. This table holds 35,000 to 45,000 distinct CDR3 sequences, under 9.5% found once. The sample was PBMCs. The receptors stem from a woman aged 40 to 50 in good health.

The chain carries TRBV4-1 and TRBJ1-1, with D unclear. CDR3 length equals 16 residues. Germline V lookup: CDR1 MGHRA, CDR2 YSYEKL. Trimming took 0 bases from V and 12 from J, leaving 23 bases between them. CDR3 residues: CASSQEGVGLNTKTFF. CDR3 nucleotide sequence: TGCGCCAGCAGCCAAGAAGGAGTCGGCTTGAACACTAAAACTTTCTTT.

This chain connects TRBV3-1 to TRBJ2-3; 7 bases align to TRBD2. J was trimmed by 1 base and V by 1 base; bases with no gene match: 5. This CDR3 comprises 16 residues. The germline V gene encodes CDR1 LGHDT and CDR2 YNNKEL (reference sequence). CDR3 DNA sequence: TGTGCCAGCAGCCAAGGGGGCGGGAGTCGCACAGATACGCAGTATTTT. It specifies CASSQGGGSRTDTQYF.

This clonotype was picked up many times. The CDR3 DNA reads TGCGCCAGCAGCTTGGCGCAGGTAGCCGGGGAGCTGTTTTTT. It encodes CASSLAQVAGELFF. The chain is built from TRBV5-1 and TRBJ2-2; D gene ambiguous. Trimming left V 0 bases short and J 6 bases short, with 9 bases between. In germline, CDR1 is SGHRS, CDR2 YFSETQ. This CDR3 contains 14 residues.

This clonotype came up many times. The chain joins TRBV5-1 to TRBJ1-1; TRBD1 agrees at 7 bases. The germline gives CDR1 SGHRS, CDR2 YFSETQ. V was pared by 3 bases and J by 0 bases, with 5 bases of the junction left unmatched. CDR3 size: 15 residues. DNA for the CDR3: TGCGCCAGCAGCTGGAAGGGACAGCTGAACACTGAAGCTTTCTTT. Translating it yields CASSWKGQLNTEAFF.

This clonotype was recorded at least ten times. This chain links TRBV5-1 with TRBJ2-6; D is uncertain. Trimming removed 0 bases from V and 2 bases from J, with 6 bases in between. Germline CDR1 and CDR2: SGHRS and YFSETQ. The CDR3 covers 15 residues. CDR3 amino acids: CASSLVNTGANVLTF. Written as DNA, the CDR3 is TGCGCCAGCAGCTTGGTGAATACTGGGGCCAACGTCCTGACTTTC.

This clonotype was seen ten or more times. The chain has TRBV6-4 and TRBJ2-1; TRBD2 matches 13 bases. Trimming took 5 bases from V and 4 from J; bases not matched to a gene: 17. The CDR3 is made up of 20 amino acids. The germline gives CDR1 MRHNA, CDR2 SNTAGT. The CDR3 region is CASSQRVLAGGLNPYNEQFF. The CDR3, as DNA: TGTGCCAGCAGTCAACGAGTACTAGCGGGAGGGCTCAATCCTTACAATGAGCAGTTCTTC.

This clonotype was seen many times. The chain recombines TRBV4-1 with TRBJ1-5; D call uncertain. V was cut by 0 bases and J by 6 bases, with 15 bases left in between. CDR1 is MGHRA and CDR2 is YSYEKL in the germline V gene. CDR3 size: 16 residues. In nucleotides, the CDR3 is TGCGCCAGCAGCCAAGATGGCGCTCTACCAGGTCAGCCCCAGCATTTT. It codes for CASSQDGALPGQPQHF.

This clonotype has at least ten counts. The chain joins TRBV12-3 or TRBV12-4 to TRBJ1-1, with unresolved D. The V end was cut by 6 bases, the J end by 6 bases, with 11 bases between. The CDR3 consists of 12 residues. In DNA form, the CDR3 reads TGTGCCAGCAGCCTAGACACCCCTGAAGCTTTCTTT. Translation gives CASSLDTPEAFF.

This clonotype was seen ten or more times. The CDR3 spells CASSPQGPGNTIYF. CDR3 nucleotide sequence: TGTGCCAGCAGTCCACAGGGGCCTGGAAACACCATATATTTT. This chain connects TRBV6-5 to TRBJ1-3; TRBD1 matches 7 bases. This CDR3 has 14 residues. V shed 5 bases and J 2 bases; nucleotides not matched to a gene: 3. Germline V gene data show CDR1 as MNHEY and CDR2 as SVGAGI.

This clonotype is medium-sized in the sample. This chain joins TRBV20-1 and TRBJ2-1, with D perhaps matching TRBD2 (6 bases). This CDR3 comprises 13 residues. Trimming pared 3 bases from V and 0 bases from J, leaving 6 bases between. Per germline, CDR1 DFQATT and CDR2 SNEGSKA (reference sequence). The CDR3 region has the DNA TGCAGTGCTAGCGGGGGCTCCTACAATGAGCAGTTCTTC. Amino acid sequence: CSASGGSYNEQFF.

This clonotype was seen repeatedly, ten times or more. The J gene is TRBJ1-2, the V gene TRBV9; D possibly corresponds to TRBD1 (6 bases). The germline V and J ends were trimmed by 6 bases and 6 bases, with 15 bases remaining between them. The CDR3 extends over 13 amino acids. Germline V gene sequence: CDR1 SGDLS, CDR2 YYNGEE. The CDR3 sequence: CASTLQGTNGYTF. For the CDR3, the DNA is TGTGCCAGCACCTTGCAGGGGACTAATGGCTACACCTTC.

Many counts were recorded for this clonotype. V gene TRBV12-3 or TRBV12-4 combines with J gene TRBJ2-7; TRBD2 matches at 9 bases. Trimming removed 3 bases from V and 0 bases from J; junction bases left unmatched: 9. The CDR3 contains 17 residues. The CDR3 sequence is CASSLEREAGSSYEQYF. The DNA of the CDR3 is TGTGCCAGCAGTTTGGAGCGGGAGGCCGGCAGCTCCTACGAGCAGTACTTC.